Following are 7 T cell receptor beta chains from one sample sequenced in a study of cytomegalovirus exposure and HLA in healthy donors. PCR primers comprised 60 Vbeta and 13 Jbeta primers. Some clones are missing from TCRdb's copy, which holds only in-frame ones; the method was immunoSEQ multiplex PCR. The sample records under 150,000 clones, over 55% being singletons. Sequencing input: PBMCs. These receptor sequences come from a man aged 18 to 35 in good health and CMV-seropositive.

The J gene is TRBJ2-1, the V gene TRBV10-3; TRBD2 matches 8 bases. With V trimmed by 3 bases and J by 6 bases, 4 bases remained unmatched. The CDR3 extends over 14 amino acids. Germline V CDR1 and CDR2: ENHRY, SYGVKD. The CDR3: CAISELAASNEQFF. The CDR3 DNA reads as TGTGCCATCAGTGAACTAGCGGCGTCCAATGAGCAGTTCTTC.

V is TRBV18 and J is TRBJ2-3; D gene uncertain. This CDR3 spans 13 amino acids. V dropped 2 bases and J dropped 4 bases, with 7 bases sitting between them. CDR1 and CDR2 (germline): KGHSH, LQKENI. The CDR3 protein is CASSPKLADTQYF. CDR3 in DNA: TGTGCCAGCTCACCAAAGCTAGCAGATACGCAGTATTTT. Full variable domain (remainder filled in from reference TRBV18 and TRBJ2-3): NAGVMQNPRHLVRRRGQEARLRCSPMKGHSHVYWYRQLPEEGLKFMVYLQKENIIDESGMPKERFSAEFPKEGPSILRIQQVVRGDSAAYFCASSPKLADTQYFGPGTRLTVL.

The chain joins TRBV5-4 to TRBJ2-5; possible D gene TRBD1, 6 bases. With 1 base removed from V and 5 bases from J, the gap between germline ends came to 15 bases. CDR1 is SGHNT, CDR2 YYREEE, per germline (reference sequence). The CDR3 consists of 15 residues. The chain's CDR3 is CASSLNEAGEETQYF. The CDR3 bases are TGTGCCAGCAGCTTGAATGAGGCAGGGGAGGAGACCCAGTACTTC. The full variable domain, rest sourced from reference TRBV5-4 and TRBJ2-5, is ETGVTQSPTHLIKTRGQQVTLRCSSQSGHNTVSWYQQALGQGPQFIFQYYREEENGRGNFPPRFSGLQFPNYSSELNVNALELDDSALYLCASSLNEAGEETQYFGPGTRLLVL.

This chain uses TRBV21-1 with TRBJ2-1; TRBD2, as called in the table, went unchecked against the DNA. TRBV21-1 represents a pseudogene. This CDR3 has 16 amino acids. The CDR3 DNA reads as TGTGCCAGCAGCAAAAGGGCTAGCGGGGGGGGCAATGAGCAGTTCTTC. This codes for CASSKRASGGGNEQFF.

The chain carries TRBV11-1 and TRBJ2-2; 7 bases fit TRBD2. CDR1 and CDR2 (germline): SGHAT, FQDESV (reference sequence). The V segment lost 1 base and the J segment 7 bases; nucleotides outside the gene matches: 12. The CDR3 contains 17 residues. The CDR3 reads CASSLDRLAGDVGELFF. The CDR3 coding sequence is TGTGCCAGCAGCTTAGACCGTTTGGCGGGGGACGTCGGGGAGCTGTTTTTT.

This clone was seen once. The rearrangement links TRBV20-1 to TRBJ1-1; unclear D gene. The germline V and J ends were trimmed by 6 bases and 3 bases, with 8 bases remaining between them. The CDR3 spans 11 residues. Germline CDR1 DFQATT, CDR2 SNEGSKA (reference sequence). The CDR3 DNA follows: TGCAGTGCCAAACATTACACTGAAGCTTTCTTT. Translation: CSAKHYTEAFF.

The V and J genes are TRBV30 and TRBJ2-7; D perhaps matches TRBD1 (5 bases). The CDR3 runs to 18 residues. Germline V lookup: CDR1 GTSNPN, CDR2 SVGIG (reference sequence). V lost 0 bases and J lost 0, with 21 bases in between. The CDR3 nucleotides read TGTGCCTGGAGTGTAGCTTTTTTGACAGCTTTAAGCTCCTACGAGCAGTACTTC. It yields the protein CAWSVAFLTALSSYEQYF. Together with reference TRBV30 and TRBJ2-7, the CDR3 gives the full variable domain: SQTIHQWPATLVQPVGSPLSLECTVEGTSNPNLYWYRQAAGRGLQLLFYSVGIGQISSEVPQNLSASRPQDRQFILSSKKLLLSDSGFYLCAWSVAFLTALSSYEQYFGPGTRLTVT.